This T cell receptor (beta chain) was sequenced in a study of blood T cell repertoires in COVID-19 (dated by TCRdb to 2020 to 2022). Regarding the research as a whole: The collaborator samples originated in the United States, Italy and Spain and spanned the acute and convalescent phases of COVID-19. The samples were drawn from the first 160 participants of the ongoing ImmuneRACE study and from 1,254 subjects provided by 6 global collaborators. The prospective study material was composed of cDNA or gDNA derived from T cells, B-cell-depleted T cells, or PBMCs. Deeply sampled blood TCRbeta repertoires from subjects exposed to, actively infected with, or recovered from COVID-19 were included in the dataset. Sample metadata almost always included a de-identified subject ID, COVID-19 status, age in years and sex. The repertoires were released in a freely available public database meant as a resource for research on the immune response to SARS-CoV-2. Where available, HLA class I and class II types were taken from metadata supplied by the sample provider and were not determined by assay-based typing. Findings and caveats that apply to the study as a whole: Clinical and demographic metadata were provided uncurated, with the amount varying by source and participant.

In the case of this clone: Its antigen target is currently unknown. Per-base quality was not reported, and no clone a single base away is much larger than it.

The immunoSEQ Assay, a bias-controlled multiplex PCR, was used to amplify TCRbeta CDR3 regions from genomic DNA. The paper's processing steps were these. Nucleated cell counts per sample were estimated from amplification of reference gene primers within the assay. To quantify the absolute abundance of each unique TCRbeta CDR3 rearrangement, sequence reads were collapsed and filtered. For each sample, productive Simpson clonality was calculated by taking the square root of Simpson's diversity index across productive rearrangements. The immuneACCESS repertoire file appears here via TCRdb, limited to in-frame rearrangements. These files lack a portion of the clones; in checked studies, under half of the deficit traces to unresolved V genes, and the cause of the others is not known. V and J calls and clone size are given by that table; D and trimming were obtained from the DNA. This sample is represented by about 150,000 clones; 88% of them were singletons. The ten most abundant clones make up around 2% of the sample.

According to the germline V gene (reference sequence), CDR1 reads MNHEY and CDR2 reads SMNVEV. Its CDR3 holds 14 amino acids, cysteine through phenylalanine. Just the 42-base CDR3 DNA is kept, in frame starting at base 1. Germline trimming: 7 bases from V, 5 bases from J; junction bases outside gene matches: 8. Samples from volunteer blood donors who had recovered from COVID-19 were contributed by a second Seattle source. The collaborating institutions used their own protocols to collect whole blood in K2EDTA tubes. For TCRbeta analysis, collaborator samples were shipped as frozen whole blood, as isolated PBMCs, or as DNA extracted from either sample type.

The clonotype originates from a man aged 50 or older who had recovered from COVID-19. The receptor chain draws on TRBV27 and TRBJ2-7, with TRBD1 identical over 10 junction bases. The sequenced sample was peripheral blood. The CDR3 here reads CASNPGQGFNEQYF. The sequence in DNA is TGTGCCAGCAACCCGGGACAGGGGTTCAACGAGCAGTACTTC.